This TCR beta chain was captured in a study of CD8+CD57+ T cells in acquired aplastic anemia (dated by TCRdb to the late 2010s). In terms of the full investigation: Extracted DNA from sorted CD4+ and CD8+ cells averaged around 2.9 ug, ranging from roughly 0.17 to 30 ug. CD8+CD57+ expansion was defined as frequency above the mean frequency observed in healthy subjects.

With respect to this clonotype: It has no known antigen specificity. Nothing much larger sits one base from this clone, and base qualities are not available.

The CDR3 covers 15 residues, taking in both the cysteine and the phenylalanine. CDR3 DNA only is kept here, 45 bases in frame from base 1. Relative to germline, V is 4 bases shorter and J is 6 bases shorter, with 14 bases between their ends. Per the germline V gene, KGHDR is the CDR1 and SFDVKD is the CDR2. Patients chosen for sequencing had shown expansion of CD8+CD57+ cells by flow cytometry. Severe acquired aplastic anemia was diagnosed in all patients according to International Study of Aplastic Anemia and Agranulocytosis and Camitta criteria. Patients had received no therapy at the time of blood sampling. The study deep-sequenced TCR repertoires of sorted CD4+ and CD8+ blood T cells from severe aplastic anemia patients and healthy subjects. In the USA, patient enrollment took place under clinicaltrials.gov protocols 00001620, 01623167, 00001397, 00071045, 00081523 and 00961064. Ficoll-Paque density gradient centrifugation was used to isolate peripheral blood mononuclear cells. Before DNA extraction, CD4+ and CD8+ T cells were sorted with FACS or magnetic beads.

General findings and caveats noted by the study authors: Patients and healthy controls showed no significant difference in CD8+ Simpson's diversity (P=0.060). Some 30 CD8+ CDR3 sequences were found to be shared between patients and controls, but these sequences appeared to be highly expressed in patients and within the immunodominant clones of the patients.

Genomic DNA was used as template for profiling of TCR beta VDJ combinations and CDR3 sequences. An Illumina HiSeq 2000 was used for TCR repertoire sequencing. Per the source publication's procedure: TRBV/TRBJ rearrangement plots, CDR3 size and DJ length profiles, and Simpson's diversity index were used to evaluate the repertoires. The most abundant DNA sequence in the deep sequencing data was defined as the immunodominant clone. CDR3 amino acid sequences were checked for sharing across subjects and were also compared against the VDJdb database and published repertoires. TCRdb itself trimmed the public reads at Q25 with fastp, ran MiXCR and retained productive beta chains. CDR3 protein duplicates are merged, each entry listing the most common genes and DNA. TCRdb assigned the V and J calls; the authors' analysis was not used. The sample table contains 150,000 or so distinct CDR3 sequences; only one count was recorded for around half of them. Jointly, the top ten make up 1.1% of the sample.

The chain links TRBV24-1 with TRBJ1-4; a confident D gene designation cannot be given. This TCR came from a human donor with aplastic anemia. Sequencing was done on a sample of sorted CD4+, CD8+, or CD8+CD57+ T cells (not recorded which) from PBMCs. The nucleotide sequence is TGTGCCACCAGTGACCCCCCGGGCTCCGATGAAAAACTGTTTTTT. This yields the protein CATSDPPGSDEKLFF.